This is a list of T cell receptor beta chains from one sample in a study of cytomegalovirus exposure and HLA in healthy donors. Profiled with immunoSEQ multiplex PCR; TCRdb holds only in-frame clones, not every one. The sample carries 160,000 or so clones, around 88% recorded once. Material: PBMCs. The receptors shown here come from a woman aged 30 to 39 in good health and CMV-seronegative. The CDR3 runs from the conserved cysteine through the conserved F or W. Each record gives: J gene, clone size, D gene, CDR3 length, V gene, CDR3 DNA, CDR3 protein. A D gene is named only where the DNA matches it firmly. Only part of the rows carry a size: once, few, many, or a class if the clone is expanded.

>TRBJ2-2|NA|TRBD2|16|TRBV13
TGTGCCAGCAGCTTAGGCGGGAGGGCTAACACCGGGGAGCTGTTTTTT
CASSLGGRANTGELFF
>TRBJ1-1|NA|NA|11|TRBV30
TGTGCCTGGAGCCCCCGGACTGAAGCTTTCTTT
CAWSPRTEAFF
>TRBJ2-5|NA|NA|13|TRBV5-4
TGTGCCAGCAGCGGAGGGGACCAAGAGACCCAGTACTTC
CASSGGDQETQYF
>TRBJ2-1|few|TRBD2|16|TRBV27
TGTGCCAGCAGTTCCCCGGGCAGCGGGGAGTTGAATGAGCAGTTCTTC
CASSSPGSGELNEQFF
>TRBJ1-1|few|NA|12|TRBV18
TGTGCCAGCTCACCAACAGGGTCTGAAGCTTTCTTT
CASSPTGSEAFF
>TRBJ1-1|once|TRBD1|14|TRBV7-9
TGTGCCAGCAGTTCGACAGGGAGGAACACTGAAGCTTTCTTT
CASSSTGRNTEAFF
>TRBJ2-1|NA|NA|15|TRBV2
TGTGCCAGCAGTGAAGTCCTAATCTCCTACAATGAGCAGTTCTTC
CASSEVLISYNEQFF
>TRBJ2-1|NA|TRBD1|16|TRBV27
TGTGCCAGCAGTTACTCGGGACAGGGCCACTACAATGAGCAGTTCTTC
CASSYSGQGHYNEQFF
>TRBJ1-3|NA|NA|13|TRBV7-2
TGTGCCAGCAGCCCGACAGTGGGTATCACCATATATTTT
CASSPTVGITIYF
>TRBJ2-2|NA|TRBD1|16|TRBV19
TGTGCCAGCCATCCGGGACAGACTTTTCTGGCCGGGGAGCTGTTTTTT
CASHPGQTFLAGELFF
>TRBJ2-7|NA|NA|13|TRBV27
TGTGCCAGCAGTTTAGGTCAGACATACGAGCAGTACTTC
CASSLGQTYEQYF
>TRBJ2-5|NA|TRBD1|15|TRBV7-6
TGTGCCAGCAGCCTAGGGACAGGGGAAGGGGAGACCCAGTACTTC
CASSLGTGEGETQYF
>TRBJ1-2|NA|NA|13|TRBV7-2
TGTGCCAGCAGCCCCGTTACTAACTATGGCTACACCTTC
CASSPVTNYGYTF
>TRBJ2-1|NA|TRBD2|15|TRBV19
TGTGCCAGTAGTATTACGGCGGGAGTGGGGAATGAGCAGTTCTTC
CASSITAGVGNEQFF
>TRBJ2-3|NA|TRBD1|14|TRBV9
TGTGCCAGCAGCGACGGACAGGGGGCAGATACGCAGTATTTT
CASSDGQGADTQYF
>TRBJ2-7|NA|TRBD2|17|TRBV5-6
TGTGCCAGCAGCTTGGCCTCGTCTAGCGGGGTTAACTACGAGCAGTACTTC
CASSLASSSGVNYEQYF
>TRBJ2-5|NA|NA|14|TRBV7-9
TGTGCCAGCAGCCCCGGGACTGGGGCGGAGACCCAGTACTTC
CASSPGTGAETQYF
>TRBJ2-7|once|TRBD1|15|TRBV29-1
TGCAGCGTTGCCCCGCGACAGGGTAATCCCCTCGAGCAGTACTTC
CSVAPRQGNPLEQYF
>TRBJ1-2|NA|NA|15|TRBV5-4
TGTGCCAGCAGCCTTCGAAACAGGGTTGGCTATGGCTACACCTTC
CASSLRNRVGYGYTF
>TRBJ1-1|NA|NA|14|TRBV7-8
TGTGCCAGCAGCTTGAACAGTTTGAACACTGAAGCTTTCTTT
CASSLNSLNTEAFF
>TRBJ2-7|NA|TRBD2|15|TRBV14
TGTGCCAGCAGCAGAATAGCGGGAGGACCCTACGAGCAGTACTTC
CASSRIAGGPYEQYF
>TRBJ1-1|NA|NA|13|TRBV19
TGTGCCAGTAGTACGCCGGGAGTCACTGAAGCTTTCTTT
CASSTPGVTEAFF
>TRBJ1-2|once|NA|13|TRBV6-5
TGTGCCAGCAGCTCCGACAGGTTCTATGGCTACACCTTC
CASSSDRFYGYTF
>TRBJ2-1|NA|NA|13|TRBV25-1
TGTGCCAGCAGTACTACTGCCTACAATGAGCAGTTCTTC
CASSTTAYNEQFF
>TRBJ2-7|NA|NA|15|TRBV11-2
TGTGCCAGCAGTTCCATGGGTGGGGGCCTTTACGAGCAGTACTTC
CASSSMGGGLYEQYF
>TRBJ2-2|NA|NA|16|TRBV9
TGTGCCAGCAGCGCAGACCTAGCGTTGGACACCGGGGAGCTGTTTTTT
CASSADLALDTGELFF
>TRBJ1-2|NA|NA|14|TRBV6-5
TGTGCCAGCAGTTACCAAGAGGGCTGGGGTGGCTACACCTTC
CASSYQEGWGGYTF
>TRBJ1-1|NA|NA|14|TRBV28
TGTGCCAGCAGTTTATGGGGGGGGTCCACTGAAGCTTTCTTT
CASSLWGGSTEAFF
>TRBJ1-5|once|NA|15|TRBV28
TGTGCCAGCAGGTTTGCGGCAGGGGGCAATCAGCCCCAGCATTTT
CASRFAAGGNQPQHF
>TRBJ2-7|NA|TRBD2|16|TRBV4-1
TGCGCCAGCAGCCCCGTCGGGGAAGCGGGAGTCCACGAGCAGTACTTC
CASSPVGEAGVHEQYF
>TRBJ2-7|NA|NA|13|TRBV6-6
TGTGCCAGCAGTTACTTACAGATCTACGAGCAGTACTTC
CASSYLQIYEQYF
>TRBJ1-1|few|NA|14|TRBV4-1
TGCGCCAGCAGCCAGTGGACAGATTCCACTGAAGCTTTCTTT
CASSQWTDSTEAFF
>TRBJ2-3|NA|NA|15|TRBV6-5
TGTGCCAGCAGTTATGGGGGGACCAGCACAGATACGCAGTATTTT
CASSYGGTSTDTQYF
>TRBJ2-3|NA|NA|13|TRBV28
TGTGCCAGCAGTCTCCCTTCATTTCGGACGCAGTATTTT
CASSLPSFRTQYF
>TRBJ2-1|NA|TRBD2|12|TRBV28
TGCGCGAGTCGGGGGGGATACAATGAGCAGTTCTTC
CASRGGYNEQFF
>TRBJ2-7|NA|NA|15|TRBV2
TGTGCCAGCAGGGAAGACACAGTAGGCCTCTACGAGCAGTACTTC
CASREDTVGLYEQYF
>TRBJ2-2|NA|TRBD1|15|TRBV7-7
TGTGCCAGCAGCCGGGCAGGGGGCGCAGGCGGGGAGCTGTTTTTT
CASSRAGGAGGELFF
>TRBJ1-4|NA|NA|12|TRBV29-1
TGCAGCGTGATCGGGGTTGGAGAAAAACTGTTTTTT
CSVIGVGEKLFF
>TRBJ1-6|NA|TRBD1|14|TRBV5-1
TGCGCCAGCAGCGCGGACCGACAGGGATCACCCCTCCACTTT
CASSADRQGSPLHF
>TRBJ2-1|once|TRBD1|15|TRBV19
TGTGCCAGTAGTATCGACAGGGGACCCTACAATGAGCAGTTCTTC
CASSIDRGPYNEQFF